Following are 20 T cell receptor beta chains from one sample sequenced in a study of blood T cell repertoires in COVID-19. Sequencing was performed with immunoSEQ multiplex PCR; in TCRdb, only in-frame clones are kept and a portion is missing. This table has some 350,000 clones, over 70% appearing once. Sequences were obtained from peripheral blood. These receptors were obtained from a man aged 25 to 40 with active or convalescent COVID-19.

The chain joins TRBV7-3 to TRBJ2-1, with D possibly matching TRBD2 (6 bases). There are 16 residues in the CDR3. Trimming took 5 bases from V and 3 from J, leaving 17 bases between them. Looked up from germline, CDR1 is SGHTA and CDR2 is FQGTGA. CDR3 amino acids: CASSLASVALYNEQFF. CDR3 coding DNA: TGTGCCAGCAGCCTCGCTAGCGTCGCTCTCTACAATGAGCAGTTCTTC.

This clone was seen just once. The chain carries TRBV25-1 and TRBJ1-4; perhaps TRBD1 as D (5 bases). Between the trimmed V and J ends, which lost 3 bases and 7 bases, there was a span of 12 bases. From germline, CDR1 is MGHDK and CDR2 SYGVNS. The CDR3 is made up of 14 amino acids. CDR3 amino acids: CASSDGGATEKLFF. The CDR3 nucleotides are TGTGCCAGCAGTGATGGCGGGGCGACTGAAAAACTGTTTTTT.

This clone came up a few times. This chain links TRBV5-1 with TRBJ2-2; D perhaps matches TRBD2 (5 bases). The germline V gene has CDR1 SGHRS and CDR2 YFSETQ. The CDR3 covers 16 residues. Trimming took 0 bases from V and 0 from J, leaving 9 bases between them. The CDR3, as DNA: TGCGCCAGCAGCTTGGTATTAGCGACGAACACCGGGGAGCTGTTTTTT. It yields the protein CASSLVLATNTGELFF.

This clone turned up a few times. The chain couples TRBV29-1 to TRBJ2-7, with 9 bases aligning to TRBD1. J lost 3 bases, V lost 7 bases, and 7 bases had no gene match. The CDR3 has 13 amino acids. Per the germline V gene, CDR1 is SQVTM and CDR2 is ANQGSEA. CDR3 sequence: CSAQGQGNYEQYF. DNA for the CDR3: TGCAGCGCCCAGGGACAGGGAAACTACGAGCAGTACTTC.

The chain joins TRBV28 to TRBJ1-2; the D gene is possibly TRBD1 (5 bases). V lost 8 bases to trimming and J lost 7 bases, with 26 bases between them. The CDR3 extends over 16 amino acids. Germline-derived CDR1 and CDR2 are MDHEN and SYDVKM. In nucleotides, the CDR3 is TGTGCCAGCGCCCTCTTCGGAACAGGCGGCGTGAGTGGCTACACCTTC. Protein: CASALFGTGGVSGYTF.

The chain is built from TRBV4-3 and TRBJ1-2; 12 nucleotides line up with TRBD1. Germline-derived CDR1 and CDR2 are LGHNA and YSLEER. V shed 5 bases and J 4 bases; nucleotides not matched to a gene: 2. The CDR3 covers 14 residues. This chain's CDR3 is CASSGTGGSYGYTF. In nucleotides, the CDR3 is TGCGCCAGCAGCGGGACAGGGGGCTCCTATGGCTACACCTTC.

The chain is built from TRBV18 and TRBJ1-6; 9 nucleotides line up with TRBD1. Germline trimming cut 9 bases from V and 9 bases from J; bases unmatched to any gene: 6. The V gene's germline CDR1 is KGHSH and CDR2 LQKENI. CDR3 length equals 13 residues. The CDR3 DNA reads TGTGCCAGTGGAGGACAGGGGTTTTCACCCCTCCACTTT. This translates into CASGGQGFSPLHF. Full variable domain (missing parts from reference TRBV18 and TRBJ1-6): NAGVMQNPRHLVRRRGQEARLRCSPMKGHSHVYWYRQLPEEGLKFMVYLQKENIIDESGMPKERFSAEFPKEGPSILRIQQVVRGDSAAYFCASGGQGFSPLHFGNGTRLTVT.

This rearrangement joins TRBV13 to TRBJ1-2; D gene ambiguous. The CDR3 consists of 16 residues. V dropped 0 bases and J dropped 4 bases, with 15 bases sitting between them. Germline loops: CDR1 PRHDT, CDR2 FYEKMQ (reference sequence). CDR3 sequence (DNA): TGTGCCAGCAGCTTAGGCCTCGGAGGTGAGGGCTATGGCTACACCTTC. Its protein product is CASSLGLGGEGYGYTF.

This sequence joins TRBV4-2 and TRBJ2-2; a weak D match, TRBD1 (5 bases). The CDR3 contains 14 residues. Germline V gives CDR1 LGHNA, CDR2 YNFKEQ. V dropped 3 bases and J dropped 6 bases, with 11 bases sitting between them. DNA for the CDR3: TGTGCCAGCAGCCACCTAGGGGAAGCCGGGGAGCTGTTTTTT. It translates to CASSHLGEAGELFF.

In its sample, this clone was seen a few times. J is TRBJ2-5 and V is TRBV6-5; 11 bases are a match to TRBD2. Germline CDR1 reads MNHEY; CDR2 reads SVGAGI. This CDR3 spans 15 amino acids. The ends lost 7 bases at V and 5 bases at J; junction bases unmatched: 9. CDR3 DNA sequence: TGTGCCAGCACGGGATTAGCGGGAGGGTTGGAGACCCAGTACTTC. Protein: CASTGLAGGLETQYF.

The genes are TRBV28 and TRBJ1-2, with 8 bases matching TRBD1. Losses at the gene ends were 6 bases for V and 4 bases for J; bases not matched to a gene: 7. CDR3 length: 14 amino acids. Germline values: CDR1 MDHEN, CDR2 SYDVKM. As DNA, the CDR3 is TGTGCCAGCAGCAGGACAGGGTTGGCCTATGGCTACACCTTC. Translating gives CASSRTGLAYGYTF.

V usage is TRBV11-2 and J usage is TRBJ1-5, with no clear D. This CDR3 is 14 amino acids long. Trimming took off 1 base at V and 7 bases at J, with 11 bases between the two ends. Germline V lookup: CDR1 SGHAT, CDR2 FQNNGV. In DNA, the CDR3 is TGTGCCAGCAGCTTAGCGGGGATGAGGCAGCCCCAGCATTTT. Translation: CASSLAGMRQPQHF.

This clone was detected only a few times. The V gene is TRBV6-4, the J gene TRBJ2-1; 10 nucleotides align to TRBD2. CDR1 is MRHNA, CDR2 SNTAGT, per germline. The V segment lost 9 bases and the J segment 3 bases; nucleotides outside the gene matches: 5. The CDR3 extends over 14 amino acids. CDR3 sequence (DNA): TGTGCCAGAGACGGACTAGCGGACTACAATGAGCAGTTCTTC. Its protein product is CARDGLADYNEQFF.

CDR3 bases: TGCAGCGCCGTGGTACTGGGCCTTAGCTCCTACAATGAGCAGTTCTTC. This translates into CSAVVLGLSSYNEQFF. The chain joins TRBV29-1 to TRBJ2-1; D gene ambiguous. V lost 7 bases and J 0 bases, leaving 19 bases between the germline ends. This CDR3 is 16 amino acids long. Germline lookup yields CDR1 SQVTM and CDR2 ANQGSEA.

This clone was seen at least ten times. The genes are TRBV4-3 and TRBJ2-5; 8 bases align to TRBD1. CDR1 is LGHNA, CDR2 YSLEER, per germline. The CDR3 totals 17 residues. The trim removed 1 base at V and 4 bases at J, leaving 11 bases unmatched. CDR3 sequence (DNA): TGCGCCAGCAGCCAAGGTGGGGGACAGGCTAGACGAGAGACCCAGTACTTC. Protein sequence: CASSQGGGQARRETQYF.

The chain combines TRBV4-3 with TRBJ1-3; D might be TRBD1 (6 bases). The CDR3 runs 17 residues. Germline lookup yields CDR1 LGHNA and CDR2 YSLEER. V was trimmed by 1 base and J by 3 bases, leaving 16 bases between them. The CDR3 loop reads CASSQGGGRRGGNTIYF. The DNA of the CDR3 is TGCGCCAGCAGCCAAGGCGGCGGCCGCAGGGGTGGAAACACCATATATTTT.

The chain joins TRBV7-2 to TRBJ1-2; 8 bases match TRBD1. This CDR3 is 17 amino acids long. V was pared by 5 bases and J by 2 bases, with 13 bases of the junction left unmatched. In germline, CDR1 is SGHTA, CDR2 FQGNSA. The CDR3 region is CASSPRPGTGLNYGYTF. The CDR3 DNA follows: TGTGCCAGCAGCCCCCGACCAGGGACAGGACTCAACTATGGCTACACCTTC.

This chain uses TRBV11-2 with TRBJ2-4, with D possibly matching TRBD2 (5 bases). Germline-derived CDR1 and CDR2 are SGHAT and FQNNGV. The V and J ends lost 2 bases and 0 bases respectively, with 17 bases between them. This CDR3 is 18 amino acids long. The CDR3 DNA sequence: TGTGCCAGCAGCTTAACCGGCGGTCGGGGAATAGCCAAAAACATTCAGTACTTC. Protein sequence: CASSLTGGRGIAKNIQYF.

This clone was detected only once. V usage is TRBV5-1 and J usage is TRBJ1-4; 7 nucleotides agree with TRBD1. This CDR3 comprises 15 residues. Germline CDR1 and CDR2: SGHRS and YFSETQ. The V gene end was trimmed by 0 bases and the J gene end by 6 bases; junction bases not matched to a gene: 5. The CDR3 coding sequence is TGCGCCAGCAGCTTGGCCGACAGGGCTGATGAAAAACTGTTTTTT. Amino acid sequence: CASSLADRADEKLFF. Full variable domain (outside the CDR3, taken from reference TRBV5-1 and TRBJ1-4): KAGVTQTPRYLIKTRGQQVTLSCSPISGHRSVSWYQQTPGQGLQFLFEYFSETQRNKGNFPGRFSGRQFSNSRSEMNVSTLELGDSALYLCASSLADRADEKLFFGSGTQLSVL.

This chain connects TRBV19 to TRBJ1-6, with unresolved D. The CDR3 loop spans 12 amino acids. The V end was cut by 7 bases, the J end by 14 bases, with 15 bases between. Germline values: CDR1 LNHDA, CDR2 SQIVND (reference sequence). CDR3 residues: CASTGKGGALHF. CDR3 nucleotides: TGTGCCAGTACCGGGAAGGGCGGGGCCCTCCACTTT.